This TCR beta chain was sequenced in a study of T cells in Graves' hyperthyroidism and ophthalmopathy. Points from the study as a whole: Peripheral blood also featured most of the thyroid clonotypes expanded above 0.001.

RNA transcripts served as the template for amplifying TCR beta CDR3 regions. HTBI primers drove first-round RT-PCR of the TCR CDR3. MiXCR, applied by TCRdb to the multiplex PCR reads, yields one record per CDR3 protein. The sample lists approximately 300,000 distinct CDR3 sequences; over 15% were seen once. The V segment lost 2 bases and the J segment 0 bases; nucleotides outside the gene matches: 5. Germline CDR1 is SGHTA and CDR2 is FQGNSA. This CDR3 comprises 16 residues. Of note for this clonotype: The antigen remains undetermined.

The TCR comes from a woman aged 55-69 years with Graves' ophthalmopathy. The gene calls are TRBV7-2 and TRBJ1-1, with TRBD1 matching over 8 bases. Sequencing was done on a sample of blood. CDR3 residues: CASSLRQGRLNTEAFF. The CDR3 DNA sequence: TGTGCCAGCAGCTTACGACAGGGGAGACTGAACACTGAAGCTTTCTTT.